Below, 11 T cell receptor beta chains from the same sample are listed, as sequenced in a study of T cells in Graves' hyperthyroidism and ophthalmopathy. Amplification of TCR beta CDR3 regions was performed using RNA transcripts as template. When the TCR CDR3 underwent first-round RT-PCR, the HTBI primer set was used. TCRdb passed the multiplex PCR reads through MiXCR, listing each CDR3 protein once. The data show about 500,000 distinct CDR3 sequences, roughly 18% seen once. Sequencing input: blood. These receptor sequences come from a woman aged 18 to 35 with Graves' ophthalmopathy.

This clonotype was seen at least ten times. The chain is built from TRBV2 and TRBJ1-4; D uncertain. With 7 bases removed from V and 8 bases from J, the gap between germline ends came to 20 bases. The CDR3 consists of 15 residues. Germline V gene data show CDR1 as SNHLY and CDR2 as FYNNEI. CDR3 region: CASMRETPPGEKLFF. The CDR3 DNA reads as TGTGCCAGCATGAGGGAGACACCACCCGGGGAAAAACTGTTTTTT.

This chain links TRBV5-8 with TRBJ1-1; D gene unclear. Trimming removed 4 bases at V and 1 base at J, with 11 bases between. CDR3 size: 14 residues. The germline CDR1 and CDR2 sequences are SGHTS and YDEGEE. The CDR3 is CASSPIDKNTEAFF. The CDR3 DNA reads TGTGCCAGCAGCCCGATCGACAAGAACACTGAAGCTTTCTTT.

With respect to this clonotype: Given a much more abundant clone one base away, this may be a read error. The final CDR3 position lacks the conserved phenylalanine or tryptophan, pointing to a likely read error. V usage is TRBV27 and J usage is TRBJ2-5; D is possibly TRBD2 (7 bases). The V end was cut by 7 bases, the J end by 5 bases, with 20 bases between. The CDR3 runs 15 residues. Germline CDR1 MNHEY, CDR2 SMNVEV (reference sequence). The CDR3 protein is CASTLEGGRLETQYL. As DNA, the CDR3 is TGTGCCAGCACCCTGGAGGGGGGGCGCCTGGAGACCCAGTACCTC.

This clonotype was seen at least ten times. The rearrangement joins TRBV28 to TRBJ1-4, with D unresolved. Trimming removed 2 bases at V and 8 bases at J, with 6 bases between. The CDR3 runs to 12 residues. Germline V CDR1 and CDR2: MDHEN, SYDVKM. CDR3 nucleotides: TGTGCCAGCAGTTTACCGTGGGAAAAACTGTTTTTT. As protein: CASSLPWEKLFF.

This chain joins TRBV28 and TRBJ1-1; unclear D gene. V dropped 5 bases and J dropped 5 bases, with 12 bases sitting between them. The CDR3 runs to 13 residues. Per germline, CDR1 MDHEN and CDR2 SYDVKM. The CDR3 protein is CASSLISLTEAFF. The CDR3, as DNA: TGTGCCAGCAGTCTCATAAGCCTTACTGAAGCTTTCTTT.

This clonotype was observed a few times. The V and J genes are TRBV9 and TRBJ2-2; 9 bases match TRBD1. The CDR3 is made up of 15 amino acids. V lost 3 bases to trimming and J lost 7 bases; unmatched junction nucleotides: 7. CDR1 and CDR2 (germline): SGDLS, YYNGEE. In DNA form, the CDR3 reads TGTGCCAGCAGCGCCCCGGGACAGGGTGGCGGGGAGCTGTTTTTT. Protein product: CASSAPGQGGGELFF.

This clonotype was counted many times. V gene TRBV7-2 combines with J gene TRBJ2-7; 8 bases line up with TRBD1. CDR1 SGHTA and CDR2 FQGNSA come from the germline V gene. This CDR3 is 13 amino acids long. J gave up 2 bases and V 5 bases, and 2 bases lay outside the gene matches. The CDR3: CASSQDRAYEQYF. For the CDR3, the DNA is TGTGCCAGCAGCCAGGACAGGGCCTACGAGCAGTACTTC. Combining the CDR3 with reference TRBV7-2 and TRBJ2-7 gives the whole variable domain GAGVSQSPSNKVTEKGKDVELRCDPISGHTALYWYRQSLGQGLEFLIYFQGNSAPDKSGLPSDRFSAERTGGSVSTLTIQRTQQEDSAVYLCASSQDRAYEQYFGPGTRLTVT.

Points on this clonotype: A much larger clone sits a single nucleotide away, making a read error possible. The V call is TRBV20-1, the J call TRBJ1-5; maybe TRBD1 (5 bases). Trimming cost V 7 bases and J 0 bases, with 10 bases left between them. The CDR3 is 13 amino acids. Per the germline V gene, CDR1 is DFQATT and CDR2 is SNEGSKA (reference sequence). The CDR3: CSGGGYSNQPQHF. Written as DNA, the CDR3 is TGCAGTGGGGGGGGGTATAGCAATCAGCCCCAGCATTTT.

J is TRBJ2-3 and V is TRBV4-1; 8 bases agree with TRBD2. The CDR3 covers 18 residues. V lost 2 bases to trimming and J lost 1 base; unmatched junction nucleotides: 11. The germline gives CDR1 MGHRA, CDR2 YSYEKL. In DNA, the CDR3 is TGCGCCAGCAGCCAACCCACTAGACTAGCGCCACGCACAGATACGCAGTATTTT. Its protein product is CASSQPTRLAPRTDTQYF.

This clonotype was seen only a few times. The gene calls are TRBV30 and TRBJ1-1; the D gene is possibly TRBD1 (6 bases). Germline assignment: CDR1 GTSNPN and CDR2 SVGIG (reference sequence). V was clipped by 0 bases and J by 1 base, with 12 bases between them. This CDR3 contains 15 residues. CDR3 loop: CAWSVYGGGNTEAFF. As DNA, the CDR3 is TGTGCCTGGAGTGTATACGGGGGCGGGAACACTGAAGCTTTCTTT.

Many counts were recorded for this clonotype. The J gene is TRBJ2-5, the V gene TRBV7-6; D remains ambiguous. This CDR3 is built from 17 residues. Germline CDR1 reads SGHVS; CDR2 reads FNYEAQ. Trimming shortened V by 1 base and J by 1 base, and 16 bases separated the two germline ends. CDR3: CASSLGTSQPSQETQYF. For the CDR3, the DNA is TGTGCCAGCAGCTTAGGAACCAGCCAGCCAAGCCAAGAGACCCAGTACTTC.